The rows below give T cell receptor beta chains drawn from one sample of a study of cytomegalovirus exposure and HLA in healthy donors. Sequencing used immunoSEQ multiplex PCR; TCRdb keeps in-frame clones, though not all of them. In the table there are 110,000 to 150,000 clones, over 75% of which are singletons. The sequenced material came from PBMCs. The receptors shown here come from a woman aged 45-60 years in good health and CMV-seropositive. The CDR3 runs from the conserved cysteine through the conserved F or W. Each record gives: clone size, J gene, D gene, V gene, CDR3 protein, CDR3 DNA. D genes are given only for firm matches. Size is omitted from some rows. Given values are once, few, many or a class for expanded clones.

size: NA
J: TRBJ1-2
D: NA
V: TRBV6-1
CDR3: CASSERESSGYTF
DNA: TGTGCCAGCAGTGAAAGGGAGTCGAGTGGCTACACCTTC

size: NA
J: TRBJ2-7
D: NA
V: TRBV6-6
CDR3: CASSYGGADESYEQYF
DNA: TGTGCCAGCAGTTACGGTGGGGCAGACGAGTCCTACGAGCAGTACTTC

size: NA
J: TRBJ1-2
D: TRBD1
V: TRBV29-1
CDR3: CSVEDMATGASGYTF
DNA: TGCAGCGTTGAAGATATGGCCACAGGGGCGAGCGGCTACACCTTC

size: NA
J: TRBJ2-1
D: NA
V: TRBV5-1
CDR3: CAVSTTSSSYNEQFF
DNA: TGCGCCGTATCTACGACAAGTAGCTCCTACAATGAGCAGTTCTTC

size: NA
J: TRBJ1-1
D: NA
V: TRBV28
CDR3: CASSFNMNTEAFF
DNA: TGTGCCAGCAGTTTTAATATGAACACTGAAGCTTTCTTT

size: few
J: TRBJ1-2
D: NA
V: TRBV5-6
CDR3: CASSPGGGVGYTF
DNA: TGTGCCAGCAGCCCGGGCGGGGGGGTCGGCTACACCTTC

size: NA
J: TRBJ2-2
D: TRBD2
V: TRBV7-4
CDR3: CASSLGMRLGLAGGINTGELFF
DNA: TGTGCCAGCAGCTTAGGTATGAGACTGGGACTAGCGGGGGGGATTAACACCGGGGAGCTGTTTTTT

size: once
J: TRBJ1-1
D: NA
V: TRBV10-3
CDR3: CAISEWRTLNTEAFF
DNA: TGTGCCATCAGTGAGTGGAGAACGTTGAACACTGAAGCTTTCTTT

size: NA
J: TRBJ2-5
D: NA
V: TRBV14
CDR3: CASSQESGHTQYF
DNA: TGTGCCAGCAGCCAAGAGTCAGGGCATACCCAGTACTTC

size: few
J: TRBJ2-3
D: NA
V: TRBV7-3
CDR3: CASSYGRTDTQYF
DNA: TGTGCCAGCAGTTATGGGAGAACAGATACGCAGTATTTT

size: few
J: TRBJ2-7
D: TRBD1
V: TRBV27
CDR3: CASSYETGGLQQYF
DNA: TGTGCCAGCAGTTATGAGACAGGGGGCTTACAGCAGTACTTC

size: NA
J: TRBJ1-5
D: TRBD1
V: TRBV11-1
CDR3: CASSLPDRGGSNQPQHF
DNA: TGTGCCAGCAGCTTACCGGACAGGGGCGGTAGCAATCAGCCCCAGCATTTT

size: NA
J: TRBJ2-3
D: TRBD2
V: TRBV11-2
CDR3: CASLRTSGASTDTQYF
DNA: TGTGCCAGCTTAAGGACTAGCGGGGCGAGCACAGATACGCAGTATTTT